The source of this T cell receptor (beta chain) is a study of T cell responses to AZD1222 COVID-19 vaccine. Study observations and caveats: Targeting of unmutated variant regions was reportedly seen in nearly half of spike-specific TCRs.

Here immunoSEQ multiplex PCR was the method, and the copy in TCRdb shows in-frame clones only, minus some. Found here are 120,000 to 150,000 clones, around 93% of them singletons; the top ten hold roughly 5%. Comment on this clone: Its antigen is unknown.

CDR1 and CDR2 from the germline V gene are SEHNR and FQNEAQ (reference sequence). This CDR3 is built from 17 residues. Trimming cost V 6 bases and J 8 bases, with 26 bases left between them. The source was peripheral blood, collected on day 0 of AZD1222 vaccination. The chain combines TRBV7-9 with TRBJ2-1, with D possibly TRBD2 on 5 matching bases. The sequence was collected from an adult in good health. The CDR3 DNA reads as TGTGCCAGCAGTCCACCCCCGAGCGAGAGGGCGCCCTATGAGCAGTTCTTC. Its translation: CASSPPPSERAPYEQFF.